Shown below are 19 T cell receptor beta chains from a single sample sequenced in a study of Tregs in tolerant kidney transplant recipients. The assay was immunoSEQ multiplex PCR, and TCRdb's table has in-frame clones only and misses some. The table includes under 85,000 clones, around 90% detected once. This specimen was CD4+ T cells from blood, taken before the transplant. These receptors were obtained from a human donor who received a combined kidney and bone marrow transplant.

This clone showed up just a few times. This chain connects TRBV5-1 to TRBJ1-5; 7 bases align to TRBD1. Germline lookup yields CDR1 SGHRS and CDR2 YFSETQ. V trimming: 4 bases; J trimming: 5 bases; junction bases outside the gene matches: 12. The CDR3 length is 16 residues. CDR3 amino acids: CASSQETGVSYQPQHF. The CDR3 DNA sequence: TGCGCCAGCAGCCAGGAAACAGGGGTTTCTTATCAGCCCCAGCATTTT.

V gene TRBV6-1 combines with J gene TRBJ2-7; D is undetermined. This CDR3 has 13 residues. From germline, CDR1 is MNHNS and CDR2 SASEGT. Trimming left V 6 bases short and J 3 bases short, with 12 bases between. CDR3 protein: CASSTEFGYEQYF. The DNA of the CDR3 is TGTGCCAGCAGCACAGAGTTTGGCTACGAGCAGTACTTC.

V is TRBV5-1 and J is TRBJ1-4; D possibly corresponds to TRBD1 (5 bases). Germline-derived CDR1 and CDR2 are SGHRS and YFSETQ. The V and J ends lost 2 bases and 5 bases respectively, with 13 bases between them. The CDR3 extends over 15 amino acids. CDR3: CASSFQGGGNEKLFF. The CDR3 nucleotides are TGCGCCAGCAGCTTCCAGGGTGGAGGGAATGAAAAACTGTTTTTT. The entire variable domain, with the rest obtained from reference TRBV5-1 and TRBJ1-4, is as follows: KAGVTQTPRYLIKTRGQQVTLSCSPISGHRSVSWYQQTPGQGLQFLFEYFSETQRNKGNFPGRFSGRQFSNSRSEMNVSTLELGDSALYLCASSFQGGGNEKLFFGSGTQLSVL.

This chain joins TRBV7-9 and TRBJ1-2, with TRBD1 identical over 7 bases. The germline V gene has CDR1 SEHNR and CDR2 FQNEAQ (reference sequence). The CDR3 totals 14 residues. With 5 bases clipped from V and 8 bases from J, the junction kept 11 bases outside the gene matches. CDR3 sequence (DNA): TGTGCCAGCAGCCCTACGGAGGGGGCGGGAGGCTACACCTTC. It specifies CASSPTEGAGGYTF. Full variable domain (rest looked up from reference TRBV7-9 and TRBJ1-2): DTGVSQNPRHKITKRGQNVTFRCDPISEHNRLYWYRQTLGQGPEFLTYFQNEAQLEKSRLLSDRFSAERPKGSFSTLEIQRTEQGDSAMYLCASSPTEGAGGYTFGSGTRLTVV.

The chain combines TRBV10-2 with TRBJ2-7, with D possibly TRBD2 on 6 matching bases. In germline, CDR1 is WSHSY, CDR2 SAAADI. The CDR3 covers 13 residues. Trimming left V 4 bases short and J 3 bases short, with 10 bases between. CDR3 amino acids: CASSGASVYEQYF. In DNA, the CDR3 is TGCGCCAGCAGTGGCGCTAGCGTCTACGAGCAGTACTTC.

This clone showed up just a few times. The CDR3 region has the DNA TGTGCCAGCAGTGGGAGGGTACCGGATGGCTACACCTTC. Its translation: CASSGRVPDGYTF. V and J are TRBV2 and TRBJ1-2; D is undetermined. The V and J ends lost 4 bases and 6 bases respectively, with 12 bases between them. CDR3 size: 13 residues. Per the germline V gene, CDR1 is SNHLY and CDR2 is FYNNEI.

This clone has more than one count but fewer than ten. As DNA, the CDR3 is TGTGCCAGCAACCGGCAGGGGGCGAACTACGAGCAGTACTTC. This translates into CASNRQGANYEQYF. This chain uses TRBV28 with TRBJ2-7; 8 bases line up with TRBD1. The CDR3 totals 14 residues. Germline V gives CDR1 MDHEN, CDR2 SYDVKM. The V segment lost 7 bases and the J segment 3 bases; nucleotides outside the gene matches: 8.

The chain has TRBV7-8 and TRBJ2-7, with 12 bases fitting TRBD2. V shed 4 bases and J 4 bases; nucleotides not matched to a gene: 5. The germline CDR1 and CDR2 sequences are SGHVS and FQNEAQ. This CDR3 comprises 15 residues. CDR3 DNA sequence: TGTGCCAGCAGCTCTAGCGGGAGGGGGGAGTACGAGCAGTACTTC. Its protein product is CASSSSGRGEYEQYF.

The chain combines TRBV30 with TRBJ1-1; no clear D gene. Trimming cost V 5 bases and J 8 bases, with 9 bases left between them. Germline assignment: CDR1 GTSNPN and CDR2 SVGIG (reference sequence). This CDR3 contains 10 residues. The CDR3 nucleotides read TGTGCCTGGGGTACGAGGGAAGCTTTCTTT. Encoded protein: CAWGTREAFF.

The CDR3 protein is CASSDTGSGDTEAFF. As DNA, the CDR3 is TGTGCCAGCAGTGATACAGGAAGTGGGGACACTGAAGCTTTCTTT. The chain carries TRBV2 and TRBJ1-1, with a tentative D call TRBD1 (5 bases). Germline V gives CDR1 SNHLY, CDR2 FYNNEI. The CDR3 totals 15 residues. V was trimmed by 3 bases and J by 3 bases, leaving 14 bases between them.

This chain joins TRBV4-2 and TRBJ1-5, with TRBD1 matching 7 bases. Trimming removed 0 bases from V and 0 bases from J; junction bases left unmatched: 8. The CDR3 is 18 amino acids. CDR1 LGHNA and CDR2 YNFKEQ come from the germline V gene. In nucleotides, the CDR3 is TGTGCCAGCAGCCAAGATAAGGGACAGATGTATAGCAATCAGCCCCAGCATTTT. Its protein product is CASSQDKGQMYSNQPQHF.

The CDR3 reads CASSLVLIRAEAFF. Written as DNA, the CDR3 is TGTGCCAGCAGCTTAGTATTGATACGGGCTGAAGCTTTCTTT. This chain uses TRBV7-9 with TRBJ1-1, with D hard to call. The germline V gene has CDR1 SEHNR and CDR2 FQNEAQ (reference sequence). Deletions cut 1 base from V and 6 bases from J, with 12 bases between. The CDR3 has 14 residues.

This clone was counted a few times. The chain carries TRBV7-2 and TRBJ2-7; D not certain. The CDR3 has 15 amino acids. CDR1 and CDR2 from the germline V gene are SGHTA and FQGNSA. V was shortened by 1 base and J by 6 bases, with 16 bases between the two germline ends. The CDR3 is CASSLDSAGLGEQYF. The CDR3 DNA reads TGTGCCAGCAGCTTAGACTCCGCAGGATTAGGCGAGCAGTACTTC.

By share of the sample, this clone is medium-sized. V gene TRBV5-1 combines with J gene TRBJ1-1; 11 bases fit TRBD1. The CDR3 length is 14 residues. V was pared by 3 bases and J by 4 bases, with 2 bases of the junction left unmatched. CDR1 is SGHRS and CDR2 is YFSETQ in the germline V gene. In nucleotides, the CDR3 is TGCGCCAGCAGCTCAGGACAGGGGGCCACTGAAGCTTTCTTT. Protein: CASSSGQGATEAFF.

The chain employs TRBV28 and TRBJ1-2; TRBD1 matches at 7 bases. Germline V gene data show CDR1 as MDHEN and CDR2 as SYDVKM. Unmatched junction bases numbered 6, after V lost 1 base and J lost 4 bases. The CDR3 consists of 15 residues. CDR3 DNA: TGTGCCAGCAGTTTATTAGGGGGCGCGATCTATGGCTACACCTTC. It translates to CASSLLGGAIYGYTF.

The chain uses TRBV7-9 and TRBJ2-4; D possibly corresponds to TRBD1 (5 bases). CDR1 SEHNR and CDR2 FQNEAQ come from the germline V gene (reference sequence). Trimming shortened V by 5 bases and J by 0 bases, and 14 bases separated the two germline ends. The CDR3 runs 16 residues. In DNA form, the CDR3 reads TGTGCCAGCAGCACGCGACAGTCGGGAGCCAAAAACATTCAGTACTTC. Its translation is CASSTRQSGAKNIQYF.

This chain connects TRBV6-5 to TRBJ2-7; D gene unclear. The CDR3 sequence is 11 residues long. The ends were cut back, 6 bases at V and 6 bases at J, with 9 bases in the middle. In germline, CDR1 is MNHEY, CDR2 SVGAGI. The CDR3 loop reads CASRNFGEQYF. The DNA for the CDR3 is TGTGCCAGCAGGAATTTCGGCGAGCAGTACTTC.

The V gene is TRBV14, the J gene TRBJ2-7; possible D gene TRBD1, 5 bases. Trimming pared 2 bases from V and 3 bases from J, leaving 5 bases between. CDR3 length equals 12 residues. Germline lookup yields CDR1 SGHDN and CDR2 FVKESK. CDR3 sequence (DNA): TGTGCCAGCAGCCAACAGGGCTACGAGCAGTACTTC. It translates to CASSQQGYEQYF.

The V and J genes are TRBV5-1 and TRBJ2-1; 9 nucleotides agree with TRBD1. Per germline, CDR1 SGHRS and CDR2 YFSETQ. J lost 4 bases, V lost 4 bases, and 6 bases had no gene match. This CDR3 region has 15 residues. The CDR3 loop is CASSMGQGEYNEQFF. In nucleotides, the CDR3 is TGCGCCAGCAGCATGGGACAGGGCGAATACAATGAGCAGTTCTTC.